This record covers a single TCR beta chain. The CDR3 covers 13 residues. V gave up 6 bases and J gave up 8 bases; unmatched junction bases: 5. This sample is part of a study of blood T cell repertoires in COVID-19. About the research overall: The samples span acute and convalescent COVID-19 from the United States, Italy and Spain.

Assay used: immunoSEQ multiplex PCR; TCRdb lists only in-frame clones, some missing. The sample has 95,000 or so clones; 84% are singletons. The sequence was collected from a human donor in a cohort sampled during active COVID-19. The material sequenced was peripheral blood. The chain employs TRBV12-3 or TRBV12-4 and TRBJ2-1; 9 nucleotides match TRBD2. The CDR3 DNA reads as TGTGCCAGCAGGGTAGCGGGGGACTATGAGCAGTTCTTC. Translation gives CASRVAGDYEQFF.